Given below is one T cell receptor (beta chain) in context. Its matching antigen is unknown. All the patients suffered relapse after autologous stem cell transplantation, and brentuximab vedotin exposure differed. Profiling relied on immunoSEQ multiplex PCR, and the TCRdb table lists in-frame clones only, not all of them. The table shows about 20,000 clones, with about 73% occurring only once. The CDR3 loop spans 14 amino acids. The germline gives CDR1 SGHNT, CDR2 YYREEE (reference sequence). The V and J ends lost 4 bases and 2 bases respectively, with 12 bases between them. This sample is part of a study of PD-1 blockade in classical Hodgkin lymphoma. Study context: Intravenous delivery of nivolumab at 3 mg/kg to patients occurred every 2 weeks. Study results and caveats: Whereas CD4+ TCR diversity had risen significantly by C4D1, CD8+ TCR diversity had not. Those achieving complete response showed baseline diversity like newly diagnosed patients. Patients who initiated nivolumab within 1 year of ASCT were excluded.

The receptor was isolated from a human donor with classical Hodgkin lymphoma. The chain uses TRBV5-4 and TRBJ1-2; D perhaps matches TRBD1 (6 bases). The sequences come from peripheral blood mononuclear cells (PBMCs), collected before the second cycle of nivolumab. The CDR3 loop reads CASSGWTDNYGYTF. The DNA of the CDR3 is TGTGCCAGCAGCGGATGGACAGACAACTATGGCTACACCTTC. Supplemented by reference TRBV5-4 and TRBJ1-2, the full variable domain reads ETGVTQSPTHLIKTRGQQVTLRCSSQSGHNTVSWYQQALGQGPQFIFQYYREEENGRGNFPPRFSGLQFPNYSSELNVNALELDDSALYLCASSGWTDNYGYTFGSGTRLTVV.